The clone carrying this T cell receptor beta chain was counted once. Assay used: immunoSEQ multiplex PCR; TCRdb lists only in-frame clones, some missing. This repertoire shows roughly 220,000 clones, around four fifths found once; its top ten account for around 20%. This sample was taken from a study of blood T cell repertoires in COVID-19. The CDR3 extends over 13 amino acids. V lost 2 bases and J lost 6; bases outside the gene matches: 2. The V gene's germline CDR1 is SGHTA and CDR2 FQGTGA. The specimen sequenced was peripheral blood. The sequence derives from a man aged 30 to 45 with active or convalescent COVID-19. The chain combines TRBV7-3 with TRBJ2-7; 9 bases fit TRBD2. CDR3 bases: TGTGCCAGCAGCTTAGCGGGAGGGGGCGAGCAGTACTTC. Amino acids: CASSLAGGGEQYF.